This T cell receptor (beta chain) is drawn from a study of regulatory T cells in long-lasting Graves disease. The overall study: Over 5 years on antithyroid drugs plus positive TSH receptor antibodies marked Graves' disease as persistent. Whole-study findings and limits: The TCR repertoire of persistent Graves' patients was less diverse than that of newly diagnosed ones.

Indicated time point: persistent/refractory GD, antithyroid drugs over 5 years with positive TRAb. After RNA was extracted from PBMCs, the TCR library was made from it. This clonotype was counted many times. The antigen is not known. Building the TCR beta libraries relied on iRepertoire HTBI primers, and CDR3 regions underwent Arm-PCR. From the multiplex PCR reads, TCRdb called clonotypes with MiXCR, one entry per CDR3 protein. The table lists about 400,000 distinct CDR3 sequences, roughly 20% of them singletons. This specimen was peripheral blood mononuclear cells (PBMCs), taken when the disease was refractory, from a patient treated with antithyroid drugs. The sequence came from a female donor with Graves disease.

The CDR3 DNA reads as TGTGCCAGCAGTTTATTCGGGACTAGCGGGAACACCGGGGAGCTGTTTTTT. This sequence encodes CASSLFGTSGNTGELFF. The chain has TRBV27 and TRBJ2-2, with 11 bases aligning to TRBD2. V lost 1 base and J lost 1; bases outside the gene matches: 2. Germline CDR1 and CDR2: MNHEY and SMNVEV (reference sequence). This CDR3 comprises 17 residues.